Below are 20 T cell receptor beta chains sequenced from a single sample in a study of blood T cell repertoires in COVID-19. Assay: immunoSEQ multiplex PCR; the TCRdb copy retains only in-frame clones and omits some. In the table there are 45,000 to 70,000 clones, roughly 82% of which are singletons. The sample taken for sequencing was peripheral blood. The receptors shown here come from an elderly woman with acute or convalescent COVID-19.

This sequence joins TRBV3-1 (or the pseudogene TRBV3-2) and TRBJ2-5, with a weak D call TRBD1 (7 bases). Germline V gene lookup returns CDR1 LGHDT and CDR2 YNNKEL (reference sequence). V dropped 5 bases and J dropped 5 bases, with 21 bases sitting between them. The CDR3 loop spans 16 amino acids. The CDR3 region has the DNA TGTGCCAGCAGCACCTACGAGACAGGGAGGATGGAGACCCAGTACTTC. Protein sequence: CASSTYETGRMETQYF.

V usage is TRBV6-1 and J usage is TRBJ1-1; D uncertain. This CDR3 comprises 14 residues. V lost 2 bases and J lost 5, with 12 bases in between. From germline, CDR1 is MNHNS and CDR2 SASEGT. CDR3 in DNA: TGTGCCAGCAGTGAATTGGCCAGCAGGACTGAAGCTTTCTTT. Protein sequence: CASSELASRTEAFF.

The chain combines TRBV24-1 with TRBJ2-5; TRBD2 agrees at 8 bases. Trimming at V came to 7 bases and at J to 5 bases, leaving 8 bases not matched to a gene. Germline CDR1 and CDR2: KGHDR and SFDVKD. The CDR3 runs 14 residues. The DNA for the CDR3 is TGTGCCACCAGCCTCGCGGGGGGCATGGAGACCCAGTACTTC. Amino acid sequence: CATSLAGGMETQYF.

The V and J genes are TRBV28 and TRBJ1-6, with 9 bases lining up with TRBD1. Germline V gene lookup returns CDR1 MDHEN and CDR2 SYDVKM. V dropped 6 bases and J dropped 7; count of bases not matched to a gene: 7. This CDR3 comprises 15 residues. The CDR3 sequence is CASSPTGTGNSPLHF. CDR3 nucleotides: TGTGCCAGCAGCCCAACCGGGACAGGGAATTCACCCCTCCACTTT.

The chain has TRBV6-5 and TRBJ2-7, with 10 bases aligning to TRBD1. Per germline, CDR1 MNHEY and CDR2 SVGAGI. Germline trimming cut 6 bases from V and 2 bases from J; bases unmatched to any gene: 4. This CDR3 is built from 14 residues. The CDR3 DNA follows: TGTGCCAGCAGCGACAGGGGGCAGACCTACGAGCAGTACTTC. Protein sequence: CASSDRGQTYEQYF.

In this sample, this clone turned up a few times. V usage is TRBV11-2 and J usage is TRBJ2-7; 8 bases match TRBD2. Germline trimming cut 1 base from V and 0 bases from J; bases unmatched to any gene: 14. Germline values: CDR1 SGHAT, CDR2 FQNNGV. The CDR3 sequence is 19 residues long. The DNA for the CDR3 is TGTGCCAGCAGCTTAGGGGTCCCGGGACTAGTCGCCTCCTCCTACGAGCAGTACTTC. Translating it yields CASSLGVPGLVASSYEQYF.

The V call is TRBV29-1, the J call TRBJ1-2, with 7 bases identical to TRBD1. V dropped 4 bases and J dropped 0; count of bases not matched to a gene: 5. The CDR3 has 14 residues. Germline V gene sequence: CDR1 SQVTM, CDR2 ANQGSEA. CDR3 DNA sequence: TGCAGCGTTGCAGACAGGGCCCCTAACTATGGCTACACCTTC. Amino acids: CSVADRAPNYGYTF.

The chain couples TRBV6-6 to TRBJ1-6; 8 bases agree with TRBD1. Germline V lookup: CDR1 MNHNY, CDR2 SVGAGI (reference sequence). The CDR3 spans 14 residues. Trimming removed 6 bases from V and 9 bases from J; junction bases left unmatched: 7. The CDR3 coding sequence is TGTGCCAGCAGGAAAGACAGGGGAGGTTCACCCCTCCACTTT. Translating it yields CASRKDRGGSPLHF.

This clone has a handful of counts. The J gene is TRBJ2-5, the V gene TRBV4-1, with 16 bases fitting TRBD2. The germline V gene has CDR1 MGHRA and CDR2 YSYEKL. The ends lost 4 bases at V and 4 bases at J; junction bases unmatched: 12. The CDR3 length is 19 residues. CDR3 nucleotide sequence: TGCGCCAGCAGCCTTCCGCCGGGACTAGCGGGGGGGCTAAGAGAGACCCAGTACTTC. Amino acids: CASSLPPGLAGGLRETQYF.

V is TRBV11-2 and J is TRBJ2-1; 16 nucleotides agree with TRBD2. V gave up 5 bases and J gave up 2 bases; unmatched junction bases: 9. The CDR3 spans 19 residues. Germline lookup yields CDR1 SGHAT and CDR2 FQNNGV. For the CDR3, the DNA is TGTGCCAGCAGCACCACGGGACTAGCGGGGGGGAAGGCCTACAATGAGCAGTTCTTC. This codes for CASSTTGLAGGKAYNEQFF.

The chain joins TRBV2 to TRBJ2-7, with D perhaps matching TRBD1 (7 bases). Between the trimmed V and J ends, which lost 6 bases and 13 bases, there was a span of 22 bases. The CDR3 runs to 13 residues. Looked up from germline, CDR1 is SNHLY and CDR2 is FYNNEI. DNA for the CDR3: TGTGCCAGCAGGACTATCTTAACAGGGGAGGTATACTTC. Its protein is CASRTILTGEVYF.

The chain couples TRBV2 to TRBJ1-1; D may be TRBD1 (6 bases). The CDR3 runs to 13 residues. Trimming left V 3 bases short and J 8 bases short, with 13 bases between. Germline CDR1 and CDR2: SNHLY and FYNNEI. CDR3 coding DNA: TGTGCCAGCAGTGACGGCATGAGGGGGGAAGCTTTCTTT. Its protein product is CASSDGMRGEAFF.

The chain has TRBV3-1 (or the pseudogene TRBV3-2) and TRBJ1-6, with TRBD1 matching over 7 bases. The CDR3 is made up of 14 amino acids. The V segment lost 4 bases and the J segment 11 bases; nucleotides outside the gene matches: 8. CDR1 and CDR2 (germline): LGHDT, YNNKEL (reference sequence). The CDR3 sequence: CASSPRQGETPLHF. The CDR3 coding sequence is TGTGCCAGCAGCCCCCGACAGGGCGAAACACCCCTCCACTTT.

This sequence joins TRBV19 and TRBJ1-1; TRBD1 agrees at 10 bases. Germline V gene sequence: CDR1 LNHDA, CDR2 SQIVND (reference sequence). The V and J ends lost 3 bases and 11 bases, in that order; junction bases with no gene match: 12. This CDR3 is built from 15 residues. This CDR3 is CASSIHPPGTGVAFF. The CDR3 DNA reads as TGTGCCAGTAGTATCCACCCTCCCGGGACAGGGGTGGCTTTCTTT.

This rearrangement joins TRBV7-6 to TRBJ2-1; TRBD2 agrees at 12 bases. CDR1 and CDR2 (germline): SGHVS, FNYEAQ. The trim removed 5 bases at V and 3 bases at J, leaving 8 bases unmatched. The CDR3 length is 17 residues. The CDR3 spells CASSPTSGGRGYNEQFF. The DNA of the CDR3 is TGTGCCAGCAGCCCCACTAGCGGGGGGAGGGGCTACAATGAGCAGTTCTTC.

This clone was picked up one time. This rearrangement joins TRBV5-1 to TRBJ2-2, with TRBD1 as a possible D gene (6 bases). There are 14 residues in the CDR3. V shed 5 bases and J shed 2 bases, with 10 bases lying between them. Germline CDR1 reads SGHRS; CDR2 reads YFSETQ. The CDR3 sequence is CASSPGVNTGELFF. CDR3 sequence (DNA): TGCGCCAGCAGTCCAGGGGTTAACACCGGGGAGCTGTTTTTT.

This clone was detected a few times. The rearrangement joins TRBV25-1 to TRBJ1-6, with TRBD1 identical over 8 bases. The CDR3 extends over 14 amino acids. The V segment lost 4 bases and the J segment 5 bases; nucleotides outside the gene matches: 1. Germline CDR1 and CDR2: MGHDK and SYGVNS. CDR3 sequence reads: CASSGTGNNSPLHF. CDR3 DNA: TGTGCCAGCAGTGGGACAGGGAATAATTCACCCCTCCACTTT.

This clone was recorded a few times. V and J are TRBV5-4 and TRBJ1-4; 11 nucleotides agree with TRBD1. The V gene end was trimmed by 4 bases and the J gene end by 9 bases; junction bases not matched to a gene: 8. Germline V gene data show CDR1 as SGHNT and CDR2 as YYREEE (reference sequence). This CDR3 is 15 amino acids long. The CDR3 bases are TGTGCCAGCAGCCCAGGACAGGGGGCAATGAAAAAACTGTTTTTT. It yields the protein CASSPGQGAMKKLFF. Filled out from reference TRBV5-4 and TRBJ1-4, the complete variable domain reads ETGVTQSPTHLIKTRGQQVTLRCSSQSGHNTVSWYQQALGQGPQFIFQYYREEENGRGNFPPRFSGLQFPNYSSELNVNALELDDSALYLCASSPGQGAMKKLFFGSGTQLSVL.

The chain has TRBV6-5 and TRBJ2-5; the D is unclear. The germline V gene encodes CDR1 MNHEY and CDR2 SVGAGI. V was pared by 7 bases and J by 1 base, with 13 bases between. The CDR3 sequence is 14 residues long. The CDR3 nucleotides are TGTGCCAGCACCCCAACGAGGATCCAAGAGACCCAGTACTTC. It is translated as CASTPTRIQETQYF.

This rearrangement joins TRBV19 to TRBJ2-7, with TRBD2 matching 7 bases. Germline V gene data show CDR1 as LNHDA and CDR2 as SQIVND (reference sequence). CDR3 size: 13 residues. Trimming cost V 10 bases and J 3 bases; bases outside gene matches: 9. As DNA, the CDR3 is TGTGCCACCGCGGGGTCTAGCGGCTACGAGCAGTACTTC. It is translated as CATAGSSGYEQYF.